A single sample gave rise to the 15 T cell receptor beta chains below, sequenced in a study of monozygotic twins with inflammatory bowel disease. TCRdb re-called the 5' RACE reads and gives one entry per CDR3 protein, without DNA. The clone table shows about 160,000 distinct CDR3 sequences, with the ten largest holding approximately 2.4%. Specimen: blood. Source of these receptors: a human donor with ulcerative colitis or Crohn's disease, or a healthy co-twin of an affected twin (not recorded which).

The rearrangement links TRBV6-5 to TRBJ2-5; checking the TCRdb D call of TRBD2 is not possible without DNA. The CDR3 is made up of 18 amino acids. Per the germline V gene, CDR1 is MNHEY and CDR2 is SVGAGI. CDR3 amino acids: CASSYRGLAGGTQETQYF.

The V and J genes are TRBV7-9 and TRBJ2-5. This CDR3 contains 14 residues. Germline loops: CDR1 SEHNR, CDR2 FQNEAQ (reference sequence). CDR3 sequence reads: CASSRFPEVETQYF.

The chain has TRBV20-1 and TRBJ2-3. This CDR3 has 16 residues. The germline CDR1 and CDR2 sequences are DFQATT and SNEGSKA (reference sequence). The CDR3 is CSARPSSGKQTDTQYF.

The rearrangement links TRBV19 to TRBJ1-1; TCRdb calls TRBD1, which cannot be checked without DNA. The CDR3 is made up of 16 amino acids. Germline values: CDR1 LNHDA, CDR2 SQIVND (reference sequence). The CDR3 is CASSPYPGGEGTEAFF.

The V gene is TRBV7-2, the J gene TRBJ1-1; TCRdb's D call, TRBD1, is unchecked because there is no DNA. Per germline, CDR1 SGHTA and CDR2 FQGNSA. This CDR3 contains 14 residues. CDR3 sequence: CASSPQALNTEAFF.

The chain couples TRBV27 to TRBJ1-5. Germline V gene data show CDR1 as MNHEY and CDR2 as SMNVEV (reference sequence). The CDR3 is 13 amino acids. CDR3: CASSFRGGQPQHF.

The CDR3 protein is CASSSVAGGRFYEQYF. The rearrangement links TRBV18 to TRBJ2-7. The CDR3 length is 16 residues. In germline, CDR1 is KGHSH, CDR2 LQKENI.

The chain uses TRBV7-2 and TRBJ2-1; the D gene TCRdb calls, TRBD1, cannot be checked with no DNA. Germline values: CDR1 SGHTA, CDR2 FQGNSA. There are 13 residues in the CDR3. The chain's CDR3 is CASSSRGDNEQFF.

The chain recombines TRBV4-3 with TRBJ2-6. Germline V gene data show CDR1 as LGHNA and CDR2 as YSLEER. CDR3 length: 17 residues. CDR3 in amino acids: CASSQEEVHSGANVLTF.

The CDR3 is CASSLRRISYEQYF. This chain uses TRBV28 with TRBJ2-7. The CDR3 extends over 14 amino acids. The germline CDR1 and CDR2 sequences are MDHEN and SYDVKM. The full variable domain, with the rest looked up from reference TRBV28 and TRBJ2-7, is DVKVTQSSRYLVKRTGEKVFLECVQDMDHENMFWYRQDPGLGLRLIYFSYDVKMKEKGDIPEGYSVSREKKERFSLILESASTNQTSMYLCASSLRRISYEQYFGPGTRLTVT.

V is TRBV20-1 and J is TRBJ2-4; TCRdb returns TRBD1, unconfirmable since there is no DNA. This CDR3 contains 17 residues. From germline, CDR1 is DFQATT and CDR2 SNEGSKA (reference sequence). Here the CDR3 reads CSARPGQGAGVKNIQYF.

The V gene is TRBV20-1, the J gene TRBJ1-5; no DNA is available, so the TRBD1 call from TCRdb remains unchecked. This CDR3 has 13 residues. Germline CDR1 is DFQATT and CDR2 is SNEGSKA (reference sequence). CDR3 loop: CSARAQGHQPQHF.

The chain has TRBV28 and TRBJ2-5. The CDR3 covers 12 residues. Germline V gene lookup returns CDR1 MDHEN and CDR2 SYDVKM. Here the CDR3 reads CASSFDEETQYF.

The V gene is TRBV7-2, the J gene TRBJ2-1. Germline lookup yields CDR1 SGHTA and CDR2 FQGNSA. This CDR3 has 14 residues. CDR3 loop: CASSLVLLYNEQFF.

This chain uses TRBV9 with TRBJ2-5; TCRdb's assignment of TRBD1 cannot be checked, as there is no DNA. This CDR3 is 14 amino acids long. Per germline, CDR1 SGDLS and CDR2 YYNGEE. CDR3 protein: CASSVRQVGETQYF.